Detailed here is one T cell receptor (beta chain). The data were obtained in a study of blood T cell repertoires in COVID-19. Study context: COVID-19 samples, acute and convalescent, were from the United States, Italy and Spain. PBMCs, B-cell-depleted T cells, or T cells were the source of the cDNA or gDNA that made up the material.

Method: immunoSEQ multiplex PCR; TCRdb's copy keeps in-frame clones and lacks some. Altogether roughly 150,000 clones are present, around 89% being singletons, with the ten largest covering about 16%. The CDR3 length is 14 residues. With 6 bases clipped from V and 6 bases from J, the junction kept 8 bases outside the gene matches. Germline lookup yields CDR1 MNHEY and CDR2 SVGAGI. The chain uses TRBV6-5 and TRBJ2-1; 7 bases agree with TRBD2. Sample: peripheral blood. The TCR comes from a woman aged 35 to 49 with acute or convalescent COVID-19. CDR3 sequence reads: CASSLRLARNEQFF. CDR3 DNA sequence: TGTGCCAGCAGCCTCCGACTAGCTCGCAATGAGCAGTTCTTC.